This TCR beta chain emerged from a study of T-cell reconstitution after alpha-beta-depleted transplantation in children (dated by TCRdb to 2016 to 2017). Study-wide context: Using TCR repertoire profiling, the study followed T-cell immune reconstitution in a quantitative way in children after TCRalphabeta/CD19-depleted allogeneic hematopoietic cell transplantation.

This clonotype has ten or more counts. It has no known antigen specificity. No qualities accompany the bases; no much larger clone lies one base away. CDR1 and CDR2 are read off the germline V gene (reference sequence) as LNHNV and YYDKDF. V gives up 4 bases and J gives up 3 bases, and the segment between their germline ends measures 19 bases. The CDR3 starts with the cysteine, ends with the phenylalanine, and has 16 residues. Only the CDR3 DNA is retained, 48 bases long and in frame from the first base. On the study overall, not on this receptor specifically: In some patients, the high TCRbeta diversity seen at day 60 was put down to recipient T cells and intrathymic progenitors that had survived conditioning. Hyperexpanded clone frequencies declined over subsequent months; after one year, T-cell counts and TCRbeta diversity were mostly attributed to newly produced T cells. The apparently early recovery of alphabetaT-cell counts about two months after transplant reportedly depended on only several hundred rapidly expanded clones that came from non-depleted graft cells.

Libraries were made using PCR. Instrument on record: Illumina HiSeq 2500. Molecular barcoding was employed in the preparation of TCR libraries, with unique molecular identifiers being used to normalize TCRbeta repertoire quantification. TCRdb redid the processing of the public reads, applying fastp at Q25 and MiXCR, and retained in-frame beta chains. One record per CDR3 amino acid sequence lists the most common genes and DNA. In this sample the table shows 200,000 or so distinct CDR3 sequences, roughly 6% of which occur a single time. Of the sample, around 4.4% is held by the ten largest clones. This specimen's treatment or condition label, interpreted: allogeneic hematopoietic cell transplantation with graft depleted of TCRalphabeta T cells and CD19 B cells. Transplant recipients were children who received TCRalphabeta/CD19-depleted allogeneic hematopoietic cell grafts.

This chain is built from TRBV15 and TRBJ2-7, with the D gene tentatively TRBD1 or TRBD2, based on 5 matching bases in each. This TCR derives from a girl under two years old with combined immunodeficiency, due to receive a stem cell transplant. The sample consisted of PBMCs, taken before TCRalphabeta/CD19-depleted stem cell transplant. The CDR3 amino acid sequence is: CATSIGPGLIGYEQYF. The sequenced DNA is TGTGCCACCAGCATCGGACCGGGGCTAATTGGCTACGAGCAGTACTTC.